A selection of T cell receptor beta chains follows, all from one sample in a study of blood T cell repertoires in COVID-19. Data came from immunoSEQ multiplex PCR; TCRdb stores just in-frame clones and leaves some out. Altogether around 400,000 clones are present, approximately 90% being singletons, with the ten largest covering more than 0.85%. The sequenced material came from PBMCs or T cells enriched from blood (not recorded which). The receptors shown here come from a woman aged 35 to 49 who had been exposed to COVID-19. The CDR3 runs from the conserved cysteine through the conserved F or W. A D gene is named only where the DNA matches it firmly. Rows may omit the clone size; those that give it use once, few, many or a size class.

D gene: TRBD2; clone size: .; CDR3 length: 19; J gene: TRBJ2-7; V gene: TRBV14; CDR3 protein: CASSQRGTSGNQSPYEQYF; CDR3 DNA: TGTGCCAGCAGCCAAAGAGGGACTAGCGGGAACCAGAGCCCCTACGAGCAGTACTTC
D gene: .; clone size: .; CDR3 length: 14; J gene: TRBJ2-7; V gene: TRBV6-5; CDR3 protein: CASRLYEGPYEQYF; CDR3 DNA: TGTGCCAGCAGATTATATGAGGGCCCCTACGAGCAGTACTTC
D gene: .; clone size: .; CDR3 length: 15; J gene: TRBJ1-5; V gene: TRBV2; CDR3 protein: CASSDQGQGNQPQHF; CDR3 DNA: TGTGCCAGCAGTGATCAGGGGCAAGGCAATCAGCCCCAGCATTTT
D gene: .; clone size: .; CDR3 length: 13; J gene: TRBJ1-1; V gene: TRBV25-1; CDR3 protein: CASKNRGGTEAFF; CDR3 DNA: TGTGCCAGCAAAAATAGGGGGGGTACTGAAGCTTTCTTT
D gene: .; clone size: .; CDR3 length: 17; J gene: TRBJ2-6; V gene: TRBV9; CDR3 protein: CASSVGWGDSGANVLTF; CDR3 DNA: TGTGCCAGCAGCGTAGGCTGGGGGGACTCTGGGGCCAACGTCCTGACTTTC
D gene: .; clone size: once; CDR3 length: 14; J gene: TRBJ1-2; V gene: TRBV7-2; CDR3 protein: CASSLARGMGGYTF; CDR3 DNA: TGTGCCAGCAGCTTAGCGCGGGGGATGGGGGGCTACACCTTC
D gene: TRBD1; clone size: .; CDR3 length: 13; J gene: TRBJ1-3; V gene: TRBV7-9; CDR3 protein: CASSSGQGHTIYF; CDR3 DNA: TGTGCCAGCAGCTCCGGACAGGGACACACCATATATTTT
D gene: TRBD1; clone size: .; CDR3 length: 12; J gene: TRBJ1-2; V gene: TRBV7-8; CDR3 protein: CASSPRTGSYTF; CDR3 DNA: TGTGCCAGCAGCCCCCGGACAGGAAGCTACACCTTC
D gene: TRBD2; clone size: .; CDR3 length: 17; J gene: TRBJ2-5; V gene: TRBV9; CDR3 protein: CASSVATSGGGQETQYF; CDR3 DNA: TGTGCCAGCAGCGTGGCCACTAGCGGGGGGGGTCAAGAGACCCAGTACTTC
D gene: .; clone size: .; CDR3 length: 16; J gene: TRBJ1-1; V gene: TRBV27; CDR3 protein: CASSLNAGGGGTEAFF; CDR3 DNA: TGTGCCAGCAGTTTAAACGCGGGGGGAGGAGGCACTGAAGCTTTCTTT
D gene: TRBD1; clone size: .; CDR3 length: 15; J gene: TRBJ2-3; V gene: TRBV30; CDR3 protein: CAWRAGTGPTDTQYF; CDR3 DNA: TGTGCCTGGAGAGCCGGGACAGGGCCAACAGATACGCAGTATTTT
D gene: .; clone size: .; CDR3 length: 16; J gene: TRBJ1-3; V gene: TRBV15; CDR3 protein: CATSPGGKRTGNTIYF; CDR3 DNA: TGTGCCACCAGCCCGGGGGGCAAAAGGACTGGAAACACCATATATTTT
D gene: TRBD1; clone size: .; CDR3 length: 14; J gene: TRBJ1-1; V gene: TRBV5-1; CDR3 protein: CASSLADRGYEAFF; CDR3 DNA: TGCGCCAGCAGCTTGGCCGACAGGGGGTATGAAGCTTTCTTT
D gene: .; clone size: once; CDR3 length: 12; J gene: TRBJ2-3; V gene: TRBV12-3/TRBV12-4; CDR3 protein: CASSFRADTQYF; CDR3 DNA: TGTGCCAGCAGTTTCCGCGCAGATACGCAGTATTTT
D gene: TRBD2; clone size: .; CDR3 length: 18; J gene: TRBJ2-7; V gene: TRBV3-1/TRBV3-2; CDR3 protein: CASSQESLGLAAAYEQYF; CDR3 DNA: TGTGCCAGCAGCCAAGAGAGTTTAGGACTAGCGGCAGCCTACGAGCAGTACTTC
D gene: TRBD1; clone size: .; CDR3 length: 15; J gene: TRBJ2-7; V gene: TRBV18; CDR3 protein: CASSPSDRANYEQYF; CDR3 DNA: TGTGCCAGCTCACCGTCGGACAGGGCAAACTACGAGCAGTACTTC
D gene: .; clone size: .; CDR3 length: 19; J gene: TRBJ2-6; V gene: TRBV5-8; CDR3 protein: CASSLFAFTGDSGANVLTF; CDR3 DNA: TGTGCCAGCAGCTTGTTCGCTTTTACGGGGGACTCTGGGGCCAACGTCCTGACTTTC
D gene: .; clone size: .; CDR3 length: 18; J gene: TRBJ2-2; V gene: TRBV6-1; CDR3 protein: CASSVLPNRGTGGGELFF; CDR3 DNA: TGTGCCAGCAGTGTCCTACCCAATCGCGGGACTGGGGGCGGGGAGCTGTTTTTT
D gene: TRBD1; clone size: .; CDR3 length: 15; J gene: TRBJ1-1; V gene: TRBV18; CDR3 protein: CASSVTQGGNAEAFF; CDR3 DNA: TGTGCCAGCTCCGTCACCCAGGGGGGTAACGCTGAAGCTTTCTTT
D gene: .; clone size: once; CDR3 length: 15; J gene: TRBJ1-4; V gene: TRBV7-9; CDR3 protein: CASSSQTANNEKLFF; CDR3 DNA: TGTGCCAGCAGCTCCCAGACAGCCAATAATGAAAAACTGTTTTTT
D gene: .; clone size: few; CDR3 length: 14; J gene: TRBJ2-3; V gene: TRBV9; CDR3 protein: CASSTGTSTDTQYF; CDR3 DNA: TGTGCCAGCAGCACCGGGACTAGCACAGATACGCAGTATTTT
D gene: .; clone size: few; CDR3 length: 13; J gene: TRBJ1-1; V gene: TRBV28; CDR3 protein: CASEDRLNTEAFF; CDR3 DNA: TGTGCCAGCGAGGACAGACTGAACACTGAAGCTTTCTTT
D gene: TRBD1; clone size: few; CDR3 length: 13; J gene: TRBJ1-2; V gene: TRBV6-1; CDR3 protein: CASSEGQGYGYTF; CDR3 DNA: TGTGCCAGCAGTGAAGGACAGGGTTATGGCTACACCTTC
D gene: TRBD1; clone size: once; CDR3 length: 17; J gene: TRBJ1-3; V gene: TRBV7-2; CDR3 protein: CASSPGTGGYSGNTIYF; CDR3 DNA: TGTGCCAGCAGCCCGGGGACAGGGGGCTACTCTGGAAACACCATATATTTT
D gene: TRBD2; clone size: once; CDR3 length: 16; J gene: TRBJ2-1; V gene: TRBV19; CDR3 protein: CASSTRGLAGYNEQFF; CDR3 DNA: TGTGCCAGTAGTACCCGAGGACTAGCGGGGTACAATGAGCAGTTCTTC
D gene: .; clone size: .; CDR3 length: 15; J gene: TRBJ1-5; V gene: TRBV7-2; CDR3 protein: CVSSPRGSSNQPQHF; CDR3 DNA: TGTGTCAGCAGCCCTAGGGGCAGCAGCAATCAGCCCCAGCATTTT
D gene: TRBD1; clone size: once; CDR3 length: 17; J gene: TRBJ1-6; V gene: TRBV18; CDR3 protein: CASSPRTGTSLGSPLHF; CDR3 DNA: TGTGCCAGCTCACCACGGACAGGGACCAGTTTAGGCTCACCCCTCCACTTT
D gene: .; clone size: .; CDR3 length: 13; J gene: TRBJ1-1; V gene: TRBV2; CDR3 protein: CASSVFGDTEAFF; CDR3 DNA: TGTGCCAGCAGCGTTTTCGGGGACACTGAAGCTTTCTTT
D gene: TRBD1; clone size: .; CDR3 length: 15; J gene: TRBJ2-2; V gene: TRBV28; CDR3 protein: CASRRQGAGTGELFF; CDR3 DNA: TGTGCCAGCAGGAGACAGGGGGCTGGCACCGGGGAGCTGTTTTTT
D gene: TRBD2; clone size: once; CDR3 length: 16; J gene: TRBJ2-7; V gene: TRBV18; CDR3 protein: CASSLKTSGSPYEQYF; CDR3 DNA: TGTGCCAGCTCGCTTAAGACTAGCGGAAGTCCCTACGAGCAGTACTTC
D gene: .; clone size: .; CDR3 length: 14; J gene: TRBJ1-6; V gene: TRBV2; CDR3 protein: CASSVGQRVGTLHF; CDR3 DNA: TGTGCCAGCAGTGTGGGTCAGCGTGTCGGAACCCTCCACTTT
D gene: .; clone size: .; CDR3 length: 15; J gene: TRBJ1-4; V gene: TRBV7-7; CDR3 protein: CASSLEKGQAEKLFF; CDR3 DNA: TGTGCTAGCAGCTTAGAAAAGGGGCAGGCTGAAAAACTGTTTTTT
D gene: TRBD2; clone size: once; CDR3 length: 15; J gene: TRBJ2-3; V gene: TRBV7-3; CDR3 protein: CASSIKAGGPDTQYF; CDR3 DNA: TGTGCCAGCAGCATAAAGGCGGGGGGGCCCGATACGCAGTATTTT
D gene: TRBD1; clone size: .; CDR3 length: 13; J gene: TRBJ1-4; V gene: TRBV2; CDR3 protein: CASRQGGSEKLFF; CDR3 DNA: TGTGCCTCACGTCAAGGGGGCAGTGAAAAACTGTTTTTT
D gene: TRBD2; clone size: .; CDR3 length: 15; J gene: TRBJ2-1; V gene: TRBV11-2; CDR3 protein: CASSLTSGGVSEQFF; CDR3 DNA: TGTGCCAGCAGCTTAACTAGCGGGGGGGTTAGTGAGCAGTTCTTC
D gene: .; clone size: .; CDR3 length: 15; J gene: TRBJ2-7; V gene: TRBV6-1; CDR3 protein: CASSEGAAGGYEQYF; CDR3 DNA: TGTGCCAGCAGTGAAGGGGCAGCCGGGGGCTACGAGCAGTACTTC
D gene: TRBD1; clone size: .; CDR3 length: 15; J gene: TRBJ1-1; V gene: TRBV7-9; CDR3 protein: CASSPRGQGNTEAFF; CDR3 DNA: TGTGCCAGCAGCCCACGGGGACAGGGCAACACTGAAGCTTTCTTT
D gene: .; clone size: .; CDR3 length: 14; J gene: TRBJ2-7; V gene: TRBV4-3; CDR3 protein: CASSQVAGSYEQYF; CDR3 DNA: TGCGCCAGCAGCCAAGTTGCAGGGTCCTACGAGCAGTACTTC
D gene: TRBD1; clone size: .; CDR3 length: 13; J gene: TRBJ1-1; V gene: TRBV3-1/TRBV3-2; CDR3 protein: CASTLQGRAEAFF; CDR3 DNA: TGTGCCAGCACCTTACAGGGGCGAGCGGAAGCTTTCTTT
D gene: .; clone size: .; CDR3 length: 18; J gene: TRBJ1-3; V gene: TRBV4-2; CDR3 protein: CASSQERSGAHSGNTIYF; CDR3 DNA: TGTGCCAGCAGCCAAGAACGGTCAGGGGCGCACTCTGGAAACACCATATATTTT
D gene: TRBD1; clone size: .; CDR3 length: 18; J gene: TRBJ1-5; V gene: TRBV2; CDR3 protein: CASSPLQGRLIINQPQHF; CDR3 DNA: TGTGCCAGCAGCCCTCTACAGGGGCGCCTCATCATCAATCAGCCCCAGCATTTT
D gene: .; clone size: once; CDR3 length: 13; J gene: TRBJ2-1; V gene: TRBV11-1; CDR3 protein: CASSSRTYNEQFF; CDR3 DNA: TGTGCCAGCAGCTCCAGGACCTACAATGAGCAGTTCTTC
D gene: .; clone size: .; CDR3 length: 14; J gene: TRBJ1-4; V gene: TRBV5-6; CDR3 protein: CASTSGGTNEKLFF; CDR3 DNA: TGTGCCAGCACCTCGGGGGGAACTAATGAAAAACTGTTTTTT
D gene: .; clone size: few; CDR3 length: 14; J gene: TRBJ2-7; V gene: TRBV4-3; CDR3 protein: CASSQGYRTYEQYF; CDR3 DNA: TGCGCCAGCAGCCAAGGTTACAGAACCTACGAGCAGTACTTC
D gene: TRBD2; clone size: .; CDR3 length: 16; J gene: TRBJ2-1; V gene: TRBV3-1/TRBV3-2; CDR3 protein: CASSPRGTSGGWEQFF; CDR3 DNA: TGTGCCAGCAGCCCCCGAGGGACTAGCGGGGGTTGGGAGCAGTTCTTC
D gene: TRBD1; clone size: .; CDR3 length: 15; J gene: TRBJ2-3; V gene: TRBV7-8; CDR3 protein: CASSLGDRETDTQYF; CDR3 DNA: TGTGCCAGCAGCTTAGGAGACAGGGAAACAGATACGCAGTATTTT
D gene: .; clone size: .; CDR3 length: 16; J gene: TRBJ1-6; V gene: TRBV5-4; CDR3 protein: CASTRGGAGNNSPLHF; CDR3 DNA: TGTGCCAGCACCCGGGGGGGGGCAGGGAACAATTCACCCCTCCACTTT
D gene: .; clone size: .; CDR3 length: 13; J gene: TRBJ2-1; V gene: TRBV19; CDR3 protein: CASSPAGLGEQFF; CDR3 DNA: TGTGCCAGTAGTCCGGCGGGACTTGGGGAGCAGTTCTTC
D gene: TRBD1; clone size: .; CDR3 length: 14; J gene: TRBJ1-2; V gene: TRBV7-2; CDR3 protein: CASSRTGGDYGYTF; CDR3 DNA: TGTGCCAGCAGCCGGACAGGGGGCGACTATGGCTACACCTTC
D gene: .; clone size: .; CDR3 length: 15; J gene: TRBJ1-1; V gene: TRBV7-6; CDR3 protein: CASSLVPGSDTEAFF; CDR3 DNA: TGTGCCAGCAGTCTAGTCCCAGGGTCGGACACTGAAGCTTTCTTT